This T cell receptor beta chain comes out of a study of T cells in Graves' hyperthyroidism and ophthalmopathy. Trimming at V came to 3 bases and at J to 0 bases, leaving 3 bases not matched to a gene. This CDR3 has 14 amino acids. The germline V gene encodes CDR1 DFQATT and CDR2 SNEGSKA (reference sequence). Study-level results: The majority of expanded thyroid clonotypes above 0.001 also appeared in blood.

Uncontrolled infection, other autoimmune disease, pregnancy and lactation each barred patients from inclusion. Amplification of TCR beta CDR3 regions used RNA as the template. The HTBI primer set served for first-round RT-PCR of the TCR CDR3. TCRdb recomputed calls from the multiplex PCR reads with MiXCR, one row per CDR3 protein. The sample has some 600,000 distinct CDR3 sequences, more than 11% seen once. This clonotype was detected many times. Its antigen remains unidentified. The rearrangement uses TRBV20-1 and TRBJ2-5; TRBD2 aligns across 8 bases. This receptor was taken from a woman aged 25 to 39 with Graves' hyperthyroidism that later progressed to Graves' ophthalmopathy. What was sequenced was blood. CDR3 sequence: CSASPSGHQETQYF. The CDR3 bases are TGCAGTGCTAGTCCTAGCGGGCACCAAGAGACCCAGTACTTC.